Listed below are T cell receptor beta chains from one sample, sequenced in a study of blood T cells in healthy people across ages. One entry per CDR3 protein, called by TCRdb with MiXCR from the 5' RACE reads. The table lists about 970,000 distinct CDR3 sequences, about 53% of them singletons. What was sequenced was blood. The receptors come from a woman aged 55 to 70 in good health. Both conserved end residues are part of each CDR3. D genes are given only for firm matches. Clone size is shown for a subset of rows, as once, few, many or a class of expanded clone.

size: .; J: TRBJ2-1; V: TRBV7-9; D: TRBD2; CDR3: CASSPLAGGSYNEQFF; DNA: TGTGCCAGCAGTCCTTTAGCGGGAGGCTCCTACAATGAGCAGTTCTTC
size: .; J: TRBJ1-5; V: TRBV28; D: .; CDR3: CASMSSNQPQHF; DNA: TGTGCCAGCATGTCCAGCAATCAGCCCCAGCATTTT
size: .; J: TRBJ2-3; V: TRBV2; D: TRBD2; CDR3: CASILSGTIDTQYF; DNA: TGTGCCAGCATCCTTAGCGGGACAATCGATACGCAGTATTTT
size: few; J: TRBJ2-7; V: TRBV28; D: TRBD1; CDR3: CASTLGTGSSYEQYF; DNA: TGTGCCAGCACCCTAGGGACAGGGAGCTCCTACGAGCAGTACTTC
size: .; J: TRBJ2-4; V: TRBV11-1; D: TRBD2; CDR3: CASSSPRRGGKNIQYF; DNA: TGTGCCAGCAGCTCCCCCCGACGCGGGGGCAAAAACATTCAGTACTTC
size: few; J: TRBJ2-1; V: TRBV12-3/TRBV12-4; D: .; CDR3: CASSLAGHEQFF; DNA: TGTGCCAGCAGTTTAGCAGGGCATGAGCAGTTCTTC
size: .; J: TRBJ2-7; V: TRBV28; D: .; CDR3: CASSNRDLYEQYF; DNA: TGTGCCAGCAGTAACAGGGACCTCTACGAGCAGTACTTC
size: .; J: TRBJ2-3; V: TRBV20-1; D: .; CDR3: CSARGDWGPDTQYF; DNA: TGCAGTGCTAGGGGCGATTGGGGTCCAGATACGCAGTATTTT
size: .; J: TRBJ1-2; V: TRBV7-2; D: .; CDR3: CASSLAGQGSGYTF; DNA: TGTGCCAGCAGCTTAGCGGGGCAGGGGAGTGGCTACACCTTC
size: many; J: TRBJ2-1; V: TRBV5-1; D: TRBD2; CDR3: CASSTPDSSGRQGNEQFF; DNA: TGCGCCAGCAGCACACCCGATTCTAGCGGGAGGCAAGGCAATGAGCAGTTCTTC
size: .; J: TRBJ2-5; V: TRBV7-6; D: .; CDR3: CASSLIPNQETQYF; DNA: TGTGCCAGCAGCTTAATACCCAACCAAGAGACCCAGTACTTC
size: .; J: TRBJ2-5; V: TRBV6-6; D: TRBD1; CDR3: CASSTYLQGSEATQYF; DNA: TGTGCCAGCAGCACCTACTTACAGGGGTCGGAAGCGACCCAGTACTTC
size: few; J: TRBJ2-7; V: TRBV12-3/TRBV12-4; D: TRBD2; CDR3: CASSTSGGPREQYF; DNA: TGTGCCAGCAGCACTAGCGGGGGCCCCCGCGAGCAGTACTTC
size: .; J: TRBJ1-5; V: TRBV29-1; D: .; CDR3: CSVVGGNNQPQHF; DNA: TGCAGCGTTGTGGGAGGAAACAATCAGCCCCAGCATTTT
size: .; J: TRBJ2-7; V: TRBV12-3/TRBV12-4; D: .; CDR3: CASGGALTLSYEQYF; DNA: TGTGCCAGCGGGGGGGCGCTAACCCTATCCTACGAGCAGTACTTC